This TCR beta chain was recorded in a study of identifying expanded T cells in peripheral blood. Study-wide results and limits: Roughly two-week clone count variance significantly increased as total template count grew. Differentially abundant clones: 0.95 to 1.5 between replicates, 15 to 17 at approximately 14 days, 18 to 20 at four.

Healthy donors had no documented immune events, such as infections, while sampled. Using immunoSEQ multiplex PCR, the repertoire was profiled, and TCRdb retains in-frame clones only, with some absent. The sample holds about 100,000 clones, 80% to 90% seen once. Only a few counts were recorded for this clone. Antigen unknown. CDR1 is GTSNPN and CDR2 is SVGIG in the germline V gene (reference sequence). V gave up 0 bases and J gave up 5 bases, with 4 bases separating them. The CDR3 is 11 residues long. V usage is TRBV30 and J usage is TRBJ1-1, with no clear D. The sequencing sample was made of blood. The clonotype originates from a person aged 18 to 69 in good health. CDR3 bases: TGTGCCTGGAGTGTACTTACTGAAGCTTTCTTT. Its protein is CAWSVLTEAFF.